What follows describes a single TCR beta chain. The data are from a study of T-cell reconstitution after alpha-beta-depleted transplantation in children. The CDR3 covers 17 residues. V lost 0 bases, J lost 1 base, and 15 bases lay in between. Germline V gene lookup returns CDR1 SGHVT and CDR2 SQSDAQ. For TCRbeta, the library was prepared with unique molecular identifiers. TCRdb used MiXCR to reprocess the PCR reads, holding one entry per CDR3 protein. There are around 400,000 distinct CDR3 sequences in the sample; about 20% occur only once, and around 3.9% lies in the top ten. Sequencing was performed on PBMCs from the stem cell graft donor, taken from the stem cell graft. The chain has TRBV7-4 and TRBJ1-2; D is unresolved. The sequence was collected from a human donor who donated a stem cell graft to a child with acute myeloid leukemia. The CDR3 nucleotides are TGTGCCAGCAGCTTAGCGCGTCAGAGTACTGTTAACTATGGCTACACCTTC. Translated: CASSLARQSTVNYGYTF.